These 18 T cell receptor beta chains were all obtained from the same sample, sequenced in a study of blood T cell repertoires in COVID-19. Assay: immunoSEQ multiplex PCR; the TCRdb copy retains only in-frame clones and omits some. This sample carries 250,000 to 300,000 clones, around 91% of them seen once, and the ten largest clones take under 15%. Material: peripheral blood. These receptors originate from a woman aged 60-75 years with acute or convalescent COVID-19.

This chain connects TRBV19 to TRBJ1-1; D not resolved. The ends were cut back, 3 bases at V and 3 bases at J, with 11 bases in the middle. CDR1 is LNHDA and CDR2 is SQIVND in the germline V gene (reference sequence). This CDR3 contains 14 residues. This CDR3 is CASSIRGPDTEAFF. In nucleotides, the CDR3 is TGTGCCAGTAGTATCCGTGGGCCTGACACTGAAGCTTTCTTT.

The chain carries TRBV28 and TRBJ2-1; perhaps TRBD1 as D (5 bases). V was cut by 6 bases and J by 2 bases, with 14 bases left in between. From germline, CDR1 is MDHEN and CDR2 SYDVKM. The CDR3 consists of 15 residues. CDR3 region: CASSPGAGPYNEQFF. The CDR3 DNA follows: TGTGCCAGCAGCCCTGGGGCAGGCCCCTACAATGAGCAGTTCTTC.

The count of this clone is one. This sequence joins TRBV9 and TRBJ1-1, with 7 nucleotides matching TRBD1. CDR1 is SGDLS, CDR2 YYNGEE, per germline. The CDR3 is made up of 14 amino acids. V shed 3 bases and J 0 bases; nucleotides not matched to a gene: 2. Here the CDR3 DNA reads TGTGCCAGCAGCGCGACAGGGATGAACACTGAAGCTTTCTTT. Its protein is CASSATGMNTEAFF.

This chain uses TRBV7-2 with TRBJ1-1, with TRBD1 matching over 8 bases. Germline V gene data show CDR1 as SGHTA and CDR2 as FQGNSA. The CDR3 totals 15 residues. V lost 2 bases, J lost 6 bases, and 8 bases stayed unmatched. CDR3 in amino acids: CASSLPRGRPPEAFF. Here the CDR3 DNA reads TGTGCCAGCAGCTTACCCAGGGGGCGCCCCCCTGAAGCTTTCTTT. Based on the CDR3 plus reference TRBV7-2 and TRBJ1-1, the full variable domain is GAGVSQSPSNKVTEKGKDVELRCDPISGHTALYWYRQSLGQGLEFLIYFQGNSAPDKSGLPSDRFSAERTGGSVSTLTIQRTQQEDSAVYLCASSLPRGRPPEAFFGQGTRLTVV.

This sequence joins TRBV5-6 and TRBJ1-5; TRBD1 aligns across 7 bases. The germline gives CDR1 SGHDT, CDR2 YYEEEE. J gave up 3 bases and V 0 bases, and 12 bases lay outside the gene matches. The CDR3 runs 18 residues. The CDR3 reads CASSLAEDRKGANQPQHF. The CDR3 DNA reads TGTGCCAGCAGCTTGGCGGAGGACAGGAAGGGGGCCAATCAGCCCCAGCATTTT.

The CDR3 nucleotides read TGTGCCAGCAGTGTCCCTAGCACAGATACGCAGTATTTT. It is translated as CASSVPSTDTQYF. J is TRBJ2-3 and V is TRBV27, with D unclear. Germline CDR1 is MNHEY and CDR2 is SMNVEV (reference sequence). The V end lost 5 bases, the J end lost 0 bases, and 6 bases lay between the germline ends. This CDR3 has 13 amino acids.

V and J are TRBV5-4 and TRBJ1-1; 9 bases are shared with TRBD1. The CDR3 covers 15 residues. V shed 3 bases and J 5 bases; nucleotides not matched to a gene: 8. CDR1 and CDR2 from the germline V gene are SGHNT and YYREEE (reference sequence). As DNA, the CDR3 is TGTGCCAGCAGCTCGAATACAGGGGGCAAGACTGAAGCTTTCTTT. It specifies CASSSNTGGKTEAFF.

The genes are TRBV24-1 and TRBJ2-1; 9 nucleotides align to TRBD2. Germline CDR1 reads KGHDR; CDR2 reads SFDVKD. V trimming: 1 base; J trimming: 2 bases; junction bases outside the gene matches: 11. This CDR3 comprises 19 residues. The CDR3 region is CATSDFADSGSNPYNEQFF. In DNA form, the CDR3 reads TGTGCCACCAGTGATTTTGCTGATAGCGGGAGTAACCCCTACAATGAGCAGTTCTTC.

V is TRBV7-2 and J is TRBJ2-2; 10 nucleotides agree with TRBD2. This CDR3 has 15 residues. Germline V gene sequence: CDR1 SGHTA, CDR2 FQGNSA. V dropped 5 bases and J dropped 4; count of bases not matched to a gene: 4. The CDR3 nucleotides are TGTGCCAGCAGCCCTAGCGGGGGCCCCACCGGGGAGCTGTTTTTT. Encoded protein: CASSPSGGPTGELFF.

The chain couples TRBV15 to TRBJ1-2; TRBD1 matches at 7 bases. CDR3 length: 15 amino acids. V shed 5 bases and J 6 bases; nucleotides not matched to a gene: 12. Germline assignment: CDR1 LNHNV and CDR2 YYDKDF (reference sequence). This chain's CDR3 is CATSFSPQDRDGYTF. The CDR3 region has the DNA TGTGCCACCAGCTTTTCCCCCCAAGACAGGGATGGCTACACCTTC.

This chain connects TRBV5-1 to TRBJ2-3; a possible D gene is TRBD2 (7 bases). Germline assignment: CDR1 SGHRS and CDR2 YFSETQ. Trimming removed 1 base at V and 0 bases at J, with 12 bases between. The CDR3 covers 16 residues. The CDR3 region has the DNA TGCGCCAGCAGCTTGACGGGGGGCCTGAGCACAGATACGCAGTATTTT. Amino acid sequence: CASSLTGGLSTDTQYF.

The chain employs TRBV7-6 and TRBJ2-3; 9 bases map to TRBD2. This CDR3 comprises 21 residues. Per the germline V gene, CDR1 is SGHVS and CDR2 is FNYEAQ. V was clipped by 0 bases and J by 4 bases; unmatched bases: 20. The CDR3 spells CASSLAPLSGSYRPHSDTQYF. CDR3 DNA sequence: TGTGCCAGCAGCTTAGCGCCTCTTAGCGGGAGTTACAGGCCACACTCAGATACGCAGTATTTT. The variable domain in full, with the rest retrieved from reference TRBV7-6 and TRBJ2-3, is GAGVSQSPRYKVTKRGQDVALRCDPISGHVSLYWYRQALGQGPEFLTYFNYEAQQDKSGLPNDRFSAERPEGSISTLTIQRTEQRDSAMYRCASSLAPLSGSYRPHSDTQYFGPGTRLTVL.

This chain joins TRBV5-4 and TRBJ2-2; 7 nucleotides line up with TRBD1. The CDR3 consists of 14 residues. Germline V gives CDR1 SGHNT, CDR2 YYREEE (reference sequence). Trimming took 1 base from V and 6 from J; bases not matched to a gene: 3. The CDR3 DNA sequence: TGTGCCAGCAGCTTGACAGGGGATGCCGGGGAGCTGTTTTTT. It translates to CASSLTGDAGELFF.

The sample holds one count of this clone. The CDR3, as DNA: TGTGCCAGTAGCCCGACAGGGCGGGAGCCCCAGCATTTT. Residues: CASSPTGREPQHF. V usage is TRBV19 and J usage is TRBJ1-5, with 7 bases matching TRBD1. The junction had 7 bases not matched to a gene; V was cut back by 6 bases and J by 8 bases. Germline-derived CDR1 and CDR2 are LNHDA and SQIVND (reference sequence). The CDR3 loop spans 13 amino acids.

The rearrangement joins TRBV4-3 to TRBJ2-1; 10 bases are shared with TRBD2. The CDR3 is 15 amino acids. V lost 0 bases and J lost 8; bases outside the gene matches: 4. CDR1 is LGHNA and CDR2 is YSLEER in the germline V gene. The CDR3 DNA follows: TGCGCCAGCAGCCAAGAACCACTAGCGGGGTATGAGCAGTTCTTC. This translates into CASSQEPLAGYEQFF.

V gene TRBV19 combines with J gene TRBJ2-5, with 7 bases fitting TRBD2. There are 10 residues in the CDR3. V shed 10 bases, J shed 4 bases, and the junction held 0 bases outside the gene matches. Germline assignment: CDR1 LNHDA and CDR2 SQIVND (reference sequence). The CDR3 coding sequence is TGTGCCACGGGGGGAGAGACCCAGTACTTC. Protein: CATGGETQYF.

The chain is built from TRBV28 and TRBJ1-5; 9 bases agree with TRBD1. CDR1 is MDHEN, CDR2 SYDVKM, per germline. The CDR3 runs to 16 residues. V trimming: 3 bases; J trimming: 7 bases; junction bases outside the gene matches: 10. The CDR3 loop is CASSFFGQGLGQPQHF. DNA for the CDR3: TGTGCCAGCAGTTTCTTCGGACAGGGGCTGGGGCAGCCCCAGCATTTT.

The chain links TRBV7-8 to TRBJ2-7; D might be TRBD2 (6 bases). This CDR3 contains 17 residues. V was pared by 3 bases and J by 3 bases, with 21 bases between. Germline assignment: CDR1 SGHVS and CDR2 FQNEAQ. Here the CDR3 reads CASSFIGRRQAYYEQYF. The CDR3 DNA reads as TGTGCCAGCAGCTTCATAGGGAGGAGGCAGGCGTACTACGAGCAGTACTTC.